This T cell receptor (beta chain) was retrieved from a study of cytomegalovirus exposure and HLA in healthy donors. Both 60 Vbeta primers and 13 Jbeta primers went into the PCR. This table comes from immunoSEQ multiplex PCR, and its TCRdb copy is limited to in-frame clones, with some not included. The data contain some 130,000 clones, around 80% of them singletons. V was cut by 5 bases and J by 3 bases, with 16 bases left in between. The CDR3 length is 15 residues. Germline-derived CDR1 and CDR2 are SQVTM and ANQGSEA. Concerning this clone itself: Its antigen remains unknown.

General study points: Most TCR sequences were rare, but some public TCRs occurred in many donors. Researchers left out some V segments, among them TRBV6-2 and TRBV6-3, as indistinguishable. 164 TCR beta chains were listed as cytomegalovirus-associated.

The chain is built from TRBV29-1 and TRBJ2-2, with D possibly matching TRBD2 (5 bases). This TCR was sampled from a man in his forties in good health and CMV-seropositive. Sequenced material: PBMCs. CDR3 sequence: CSVIVGARYTGELFF. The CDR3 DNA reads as TGCAGCGTTATTGTGGGAGCTAGATACACCGGGGAGCTGTTTTTT.